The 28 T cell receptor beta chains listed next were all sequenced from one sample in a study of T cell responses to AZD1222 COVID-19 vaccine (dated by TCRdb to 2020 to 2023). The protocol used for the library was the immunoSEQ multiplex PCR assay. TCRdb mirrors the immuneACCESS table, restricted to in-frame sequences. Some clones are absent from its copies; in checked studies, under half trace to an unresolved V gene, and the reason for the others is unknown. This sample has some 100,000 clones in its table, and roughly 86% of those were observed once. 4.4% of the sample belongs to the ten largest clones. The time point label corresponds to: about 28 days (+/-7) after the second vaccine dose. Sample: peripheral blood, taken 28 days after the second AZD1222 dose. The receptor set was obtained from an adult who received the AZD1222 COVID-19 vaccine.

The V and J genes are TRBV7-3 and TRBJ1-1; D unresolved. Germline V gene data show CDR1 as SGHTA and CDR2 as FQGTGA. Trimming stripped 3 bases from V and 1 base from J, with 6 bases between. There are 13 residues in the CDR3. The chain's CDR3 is CASSFLANTEAFF. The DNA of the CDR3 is TGTGCCAGCAGCTTTTTGGCGAACACTGAAGCTTTCTTT.

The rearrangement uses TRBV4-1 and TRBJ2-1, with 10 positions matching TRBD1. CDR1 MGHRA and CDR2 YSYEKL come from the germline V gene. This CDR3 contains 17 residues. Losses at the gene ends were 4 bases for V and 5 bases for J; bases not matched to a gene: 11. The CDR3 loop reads CASSLQPGTGVHNEQFF. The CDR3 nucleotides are TGCGCCAGCAGCCTTCAGCCCGGGACAGGGGTACACAATGAGCAGTTCTTC.

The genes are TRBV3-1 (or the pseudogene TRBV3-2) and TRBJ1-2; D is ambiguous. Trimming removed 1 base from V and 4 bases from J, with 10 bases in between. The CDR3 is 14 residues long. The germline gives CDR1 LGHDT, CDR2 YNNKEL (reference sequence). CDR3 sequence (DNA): TGTGCCAGCAGCCAAGGAGCCTCGGTCTATGGCTACACCTTC. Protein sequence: CASSQGASVYGYTF.

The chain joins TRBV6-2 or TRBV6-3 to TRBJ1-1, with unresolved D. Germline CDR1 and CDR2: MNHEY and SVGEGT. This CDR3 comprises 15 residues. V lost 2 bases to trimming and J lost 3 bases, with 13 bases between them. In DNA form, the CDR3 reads TGTGCCAGCAGTTACAGGGCCCCTAGGGACACTGAAGCTTTCTTT. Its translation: CASSYRAPRDTEAFF.

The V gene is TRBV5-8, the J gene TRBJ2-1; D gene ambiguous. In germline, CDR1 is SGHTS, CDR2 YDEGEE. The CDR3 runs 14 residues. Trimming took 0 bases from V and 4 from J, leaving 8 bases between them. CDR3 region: CASSLETPYNEQFF. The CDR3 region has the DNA TGTGCCAGCAGCTTGGAGACCCCATACAATGAGCAGTTCTTC.

CDR3 in amino acids: CAISERQGNGELFF. In DNA, the CDR3 is TGTGCCATCAGTGAACGACAGGGTAACGGGGAGCTGTTTTTT. The chain couples TRBV10-3 to TRBJ2-2; 7 bases are a match to TRBD1. V was clipped by 3 bases and J by 7 bases; unmatched bases: 5. The CDR3 spans 14 residues. Germline CDR1 and CDR2: ENHRY and SYGVKD.

In DNA form, the CDR3 reads TGTGCCAGCTCACCACGACAGGGGGCCAACACTGAAGCTTTCTTT. This translates into CASSPRQGANTEAFF. The chain couples TRBV18 to TRBJ1-1; TRBD1 matches 10 bases. Germline values: CDR1 KGHSH, CDR2 LQKENI. This CDR3 is 15 amino acids long. The V and J ends lost 1 base and 2 bases, in that order; junction bases with no gene match: 1.

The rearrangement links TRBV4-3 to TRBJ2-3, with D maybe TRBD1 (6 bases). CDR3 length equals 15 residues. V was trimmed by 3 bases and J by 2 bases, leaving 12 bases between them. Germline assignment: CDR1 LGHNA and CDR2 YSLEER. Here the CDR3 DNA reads TGCGCCAGCAGCCAGAACAGGGTAAACACAGATACGCAGTATTTT. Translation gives CASSQNRVNTDTQYF.

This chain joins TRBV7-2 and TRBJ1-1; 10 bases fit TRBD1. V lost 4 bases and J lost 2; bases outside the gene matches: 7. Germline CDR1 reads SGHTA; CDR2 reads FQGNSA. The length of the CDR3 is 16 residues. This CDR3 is CASSSRDRGYNTEAFF. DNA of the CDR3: TGTGCCAGCAGCTCGAGGGACAGGGGATATAACACTGAAGCTTTCTTT.

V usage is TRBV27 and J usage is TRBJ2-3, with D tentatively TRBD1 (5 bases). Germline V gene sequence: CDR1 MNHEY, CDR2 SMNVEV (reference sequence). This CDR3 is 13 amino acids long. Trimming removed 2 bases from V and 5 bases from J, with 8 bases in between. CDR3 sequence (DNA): TGTGCCAGCAGTTTAACCAGGGTAGATACGCAGTATTTT. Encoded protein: CASSLTRVDTQYF.

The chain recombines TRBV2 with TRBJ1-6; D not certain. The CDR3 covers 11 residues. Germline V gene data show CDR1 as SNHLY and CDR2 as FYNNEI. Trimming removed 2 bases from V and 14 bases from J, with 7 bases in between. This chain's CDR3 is CASSETGALHF. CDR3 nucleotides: TGTGCCAGCAGTGAAACCGGGGCCCTCCACTTT.

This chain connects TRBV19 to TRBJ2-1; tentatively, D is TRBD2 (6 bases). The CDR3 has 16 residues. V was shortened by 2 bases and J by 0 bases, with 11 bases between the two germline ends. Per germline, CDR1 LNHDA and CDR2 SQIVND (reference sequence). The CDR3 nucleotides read TGTGCCAGTAGTATAATAGGCGGGAACTCCTACAATGAGCAGTTCTTC. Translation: CASSIIGGNSYNEQFF.

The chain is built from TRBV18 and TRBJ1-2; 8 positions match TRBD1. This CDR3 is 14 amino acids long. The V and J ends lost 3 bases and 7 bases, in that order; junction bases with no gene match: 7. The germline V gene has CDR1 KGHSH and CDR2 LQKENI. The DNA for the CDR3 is TGTGCCAGCTCACCGACCGACAGGGGTGCTGGCTACACCTTC. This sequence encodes CASSPTDRGAGYTF.

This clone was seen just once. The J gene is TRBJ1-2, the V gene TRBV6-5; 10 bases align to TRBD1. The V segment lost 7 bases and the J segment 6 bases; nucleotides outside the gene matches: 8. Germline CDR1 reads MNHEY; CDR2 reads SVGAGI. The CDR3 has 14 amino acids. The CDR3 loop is CASTGTGARNGYTF. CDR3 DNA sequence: TGTGCCAGCACCGGGACAGGGGCCCGGAATGGCTACACCTTC.

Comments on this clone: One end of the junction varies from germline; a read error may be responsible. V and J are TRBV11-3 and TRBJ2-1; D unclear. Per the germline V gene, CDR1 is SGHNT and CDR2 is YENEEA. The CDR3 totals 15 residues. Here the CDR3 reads CASSLEMTSNNEQFF. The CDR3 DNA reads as TGTGCCAGCAGCTTAGAGATGACCTCCAACAATGAGCAGTTCTTC.

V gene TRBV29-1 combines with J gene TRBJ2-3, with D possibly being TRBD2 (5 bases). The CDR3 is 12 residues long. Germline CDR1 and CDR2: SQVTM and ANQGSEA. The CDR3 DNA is TGCAGTGGGCAACTAGTCTCAGATACGCAGTATTTT. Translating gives CSGQLVSDTQYF.

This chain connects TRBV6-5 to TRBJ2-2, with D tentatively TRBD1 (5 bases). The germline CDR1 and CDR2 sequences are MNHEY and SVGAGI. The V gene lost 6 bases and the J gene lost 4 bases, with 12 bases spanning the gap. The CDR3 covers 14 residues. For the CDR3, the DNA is TGTGCCAGCAGGCCAGGGTCGGGCACCGGGGAGCTGTTTTTT. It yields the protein CASRPGSGTGELFF.

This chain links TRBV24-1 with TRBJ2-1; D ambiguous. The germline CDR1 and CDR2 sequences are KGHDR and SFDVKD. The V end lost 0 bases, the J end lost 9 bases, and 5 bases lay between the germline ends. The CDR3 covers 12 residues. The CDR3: CATSDLNREQFF. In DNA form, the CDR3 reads TGTGCCACCAGTGATTTGAACCGTGAGCAGTTCTTC.

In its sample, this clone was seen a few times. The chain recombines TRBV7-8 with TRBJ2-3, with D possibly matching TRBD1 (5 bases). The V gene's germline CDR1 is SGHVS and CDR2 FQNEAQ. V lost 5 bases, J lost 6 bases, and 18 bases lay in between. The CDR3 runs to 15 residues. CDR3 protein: CASSRATTGVDTQYF. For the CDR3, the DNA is TGTGCCAGCAGCCGAGCTACCACAGGCGTGGATACGCAGTATTTT.

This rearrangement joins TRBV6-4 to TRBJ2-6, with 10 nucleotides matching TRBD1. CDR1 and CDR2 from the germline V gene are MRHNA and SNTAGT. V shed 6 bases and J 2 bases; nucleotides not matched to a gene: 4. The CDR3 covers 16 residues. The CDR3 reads CASSEGTGAGANVLTF. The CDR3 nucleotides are TGTGCCAGCAGCGAGGGGACAGGGGCTGGGGCCAACGTCCTGACTTTC.

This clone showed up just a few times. CDR3 nucleotide sequence: TGTGCCAGCAGTGAACTTGAGCAGTTCTTC. Amino acids: CASSELEQFF. The rearrangement joins TRBV6-1 to TRBJ2-1; no clear D gene. Trimming left V 2 bases short and J 9 bases short, with 2 bases between. Germline CDR1 is MNHNS and CDR2 is SASEGT. The CDR3 is 10 amino acids.

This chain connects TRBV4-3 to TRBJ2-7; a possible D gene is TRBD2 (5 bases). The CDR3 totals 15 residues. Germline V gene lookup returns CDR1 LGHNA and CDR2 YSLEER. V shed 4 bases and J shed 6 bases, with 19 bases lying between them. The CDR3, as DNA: TGCGCCAGCAGCCCGACCGGGAATTACCCCCGCGAGCAGTACTTC. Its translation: CASSPTGNYPREQYF.

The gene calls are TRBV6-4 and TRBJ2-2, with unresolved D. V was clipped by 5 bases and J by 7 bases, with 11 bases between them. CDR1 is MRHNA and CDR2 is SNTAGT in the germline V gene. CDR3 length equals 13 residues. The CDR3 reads CASSPITGGELFF. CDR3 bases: TGTGCCAGCAGTCCCATTACGGGCGGGGAGCTGTTTTTT.

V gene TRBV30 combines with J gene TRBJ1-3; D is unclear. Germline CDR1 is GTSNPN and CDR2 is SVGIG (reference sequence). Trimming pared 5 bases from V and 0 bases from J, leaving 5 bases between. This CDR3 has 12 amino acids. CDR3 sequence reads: CAWETSGNTIYF. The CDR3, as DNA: TGTGCCTGGGAGACCTCTGGAAACACCATATATTTT.

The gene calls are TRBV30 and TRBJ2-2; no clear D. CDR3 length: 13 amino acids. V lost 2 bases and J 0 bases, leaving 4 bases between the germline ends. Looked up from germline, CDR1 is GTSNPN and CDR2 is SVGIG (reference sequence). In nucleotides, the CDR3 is TGTGCCTGGAGTAGATCGAACACCGGGGAGCTGTTTTTT. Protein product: CAWSRSNTGELFF.

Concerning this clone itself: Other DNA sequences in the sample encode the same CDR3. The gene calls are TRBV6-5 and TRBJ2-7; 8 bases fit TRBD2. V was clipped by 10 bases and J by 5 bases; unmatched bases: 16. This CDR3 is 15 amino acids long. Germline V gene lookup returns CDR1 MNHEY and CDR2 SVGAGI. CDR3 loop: CATKSPTRGGNEQYF. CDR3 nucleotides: TGTGCCACCAAGAGCCCGACCCGGGGGGGAAACGAGCAGTACTTC.

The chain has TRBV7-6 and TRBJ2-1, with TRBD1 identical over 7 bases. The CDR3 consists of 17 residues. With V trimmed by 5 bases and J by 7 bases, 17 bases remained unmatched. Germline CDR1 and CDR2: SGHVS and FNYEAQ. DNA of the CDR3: TGTGCCAGCAGCCGGCTGACAGGGAATGGGGGACGGAATGAGCAGTTCTTC. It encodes CASSRLTGNGGRNEQFF.

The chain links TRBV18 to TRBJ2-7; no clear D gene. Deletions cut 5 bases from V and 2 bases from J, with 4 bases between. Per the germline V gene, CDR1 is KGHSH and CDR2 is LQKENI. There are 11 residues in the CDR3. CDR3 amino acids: CASSSPYEQYF. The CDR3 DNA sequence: TGTGCCAGCTCATCCCCCTACGAGCAGTACTTC.